This record covers a single T cell receptor (beta chain). Its antigen is currently unknown. The data stem from a study of Ad26.COV2.S vaccination and SARS-CoV-2 variants. Study summary: In the COV1001 trial, the donor was in the Ad26.COV2.S arm. Once, or twice with 56 days between doses, Ad26.COV2.S was given intramuscularly.

The V gene end was trimmed by 6 bases and the J gene end by 12 bases; junction bases not matched to a gene: 5. CDR1 is SNHLY, CDR2 FYNNEI, per germline. The CDR3 is 11 amino acids. Broader study findings: Non-spike TCR breadth showed similarity between vaccine and placebo recipients. Placebo recipients had lower spike-specific TCR breadth than vaccine recipients.

Assay used: immunoSEQ multiplex PCR; TCRdb lists only in-frame clones, some missing. The data show 400,000 or so clones, with around nine tenths seen just once and roughly 3.2% held by the top ten. Noted treatment: around 19 received Ad26.COV2.S at low or high dose, single or two shots; several received placebo; per-sample allocation not given. The investigators took samples on day 63 after the first vaccine or placebo injection. This specimen consisted of peripheral blood, obtained in a trial of Ad26.COV2.S vaccine versus placebo. This clonotype was obtained from a person aged 18 to 59 who received the Ad26.COV2.S COVID-19 vaccine or a placebo. The genes are TRBV2 and TRBJ2-1, with TRBD1 matching over 7 bases. The CDR3 protein is CASSDREGQFF. The CDR3 coding sequence is TGTGCCAGCAGCGACAGGGAAGGGCAGTTCTTC.